These T cell receptor beta chains were read from a single sample in a study of immune evolution from preneoplasia to lung adenocarcinoma. Only in-frame clones appear in the TCRdb table, and some are missing; sequencing was by immunoSEQ multiplex PCR. This sample yields 10,000 or so clones, of which roughly 84% are seen a single time; 1.5% to 2% belongs to the top ten. Sequenced material: FFPE minimally invasive lung adenocarcinoma tissue. All receptors derive from a person aged 65 to 85 with lung adenocarcinoma. CDR3s include the opening cysteine and the closing phenylalanine or tryptophan. The order of the fields is J gene, clone size, D gene, V gene, CDR3 protein, CDR3 DNA. D genes are given only for firm matches. Only some rows state a clone size, as once, few, many or a class for expanded clones.

>TRBJ1-6|few|NA|TRBV19
CASSIGNSPLHF
TGTGCCAGTAGTATAGGGAATTCACCCCTCCACTTT
>TRBJ1-2|NA|TRBD1|TRBV28
CASSLNRGYGYTF
TGTGCCAGCAGTTTAAACAGGGGCTATGGCTACACCTTC
>TRBJ2-7|once|NA|TRBV11-2
CASSLVQGVPYEQYF
TGTGCCAGCAGCTTGGTACAAGGGGTCCCCTACGAGCAGTACTTC
>TRBJ2-1|NA|NA|TRBV11-2
CASSPGSGAEFF
TGTGCCAGCAGCCCCGGAAGTGGTGCTGAGTTCTTC
>TRBJ1-2|NA|TRBD1|TRBV6-5
CASSYDRDYGYTF
TGTGCCAGCAGTTACGACAGGGACTATGGCTACACCTTC
>TRBJ2-2|NA|NA|TRBV11-2
CASSPGPYTGELFF
TGTGCCAGCAGCCCGGGGCCCTACACCGGGGAGCTGTTTTTT
>TRBJ2-7|NA|NA|TRBV2
CASSAPSRGRGGYEQYF
TGTGCCAGCAGTGCTCCATCCCGGGGGCGGGGTGGCTACGAGCAGTACTTC
>TRBJ1-2|few|NA|TRBV15
CATSRDTLLPMGYTF
TGTGCCACCAGCAGAGATACCCTACTCCCTATGGGTTACACCTTC
>TRBJ1-4|NA|NA|TRBV5-1
CASSSLGGRNEKLFF
TGCGCCAGCAGCTCCCTCGGGGGGAGAAATGAAAAACTGTTTTTT
>TRBJ1-2|NA|NA|TRBV19
CASSMMGRGYTF
TGTGCCAGTAGTATGATGGGGAGAGGCTACACCTTC
>TRBJ2-7|NA|TRBD1|TRBV27
CASSTGQGFHEQYF
TGTGCCAGCAGTACAGGACAGGGGTTCCACGAGCAGTACTTC
>TRBJ2-7|NA|TRBD1|TRBV28
CASIPTGGYEQYF
TGTGCCAGCATCCCGACAGGGGGGTATGAGCAGTACTTC
>TRBJ2-7|NA|TRBD2|TRBV7-9
CASSLGRGTTYEQYF
TGTGCCAGCAGCTTAGGGCGGGGGACCACCTACGAGCAGTACTTC
>TRBJ2-2|few|TRBD2|TRBV7-6
CASSLGLAGGSGELFF
TGTGCCAGCAGCTTAGGCCTAGCGGGAGGCTCCGGGGAGCTGTTTTTT
>TRBJ1-1|NA|NA|TRBV6-1
CASSGWGGTEAFF
TGTGCCAGCAGTGGGTGGGGGGGGACCGAAGCTTTCTTT